One and the same sample provided the 14 T cell receptor beta chains below, sequenced in a study of blood T cell repertoires in COVID-19. Assay: immunoSEQ multiplex PCR; the TCRdb copy retains only in-frame clones and omits some. The sample lists around 73,000 clones; 80% to 85% were seen once. The sample was peripheral blood. These receptors originate from a human donor in a cohort sampled during active COVID-19.

This chain connects TRBV2 to TRBJ1-2, with 7 bases aligning to TRBD1. Germline assignment: CDR1 SNHLY and CDR2 FYNNEI. The CDR3 covers 15 residues. With 9 bases clipped from V and 7 bases from J, the junction kept 17 bases outside the gene matches. CDR3 nucleotide sequence: TGTGCCAGTGAACTTCCGGGACAGTCGCTATCTGGCTACACCTTC. Its protein product is CASELPGQSLSGYTF.

This clone has just one count. This rearrangement joins TRBV28 to TRBJ2-1; possibly TRBD2 for D (8 bases). V lost 5 bases, J lost 6 bases, and 20 bases lay in between. From germline, CDR1 is MDHEN and CDR2 SYDVKM. The CDR3 extends over 16 amino acids. CDR3 amino acids: CASSGRTGRGGNEQFF. The CDR3 nucleotides are TGTGCCAGCAGTGGGAGGACAGGCCGGGGGGGCAATGAGCAGTTCTTC.

This chain links TRBV5-4 with TRBJ1-6, with TRBD1 matching 7 bases. Germline V gene lookup returns CDR1 SGHNT and CDR2 YYREEE (reference sequence). CDR3 length: 16 residues. Unmatched junction bases numbered 12, after V lost 5 bases and J lost 7 bases. The CDR3 DNA sequence: TGTGCCAGCAGTCCAACCCCCGGGACAGCAAATTCACCCCTCCACTTT. Translation: CASSPTPGTANSPLHF.

The CDR3 DNA reads as TGTGCCAGCAGCCTCCCAGGACAGTCCTACGAGCAGTACTTC. Translating gives CASSLPGQSYEQYF. The rearrangement links TRBV5-6 to TRBJ2-7; tentatively, D is TRBD1 (6 bases). This CDR3 comprises 14 residues. In germline, CDR1 is SGHDT, CDR2 YYEEEE. The germline V and J ends were trimmed by 4 bases and 1 base, with 12 bases remaining between them.

The V call is TRBV4-1, the J call TRBJ1-3, with a possible D match to TRBD1 (6 bases). Trimming left V 8 bases short and J 0 bases short, with 11 bases between. This CDR3 is built from 14 residues. Germline V CDR1 and CDR2: MGHRA, YSYEKL. The CDR3 here is CASLKGGSGNTIYF. The CDR3 bases are TGCGCCAGCCTTAAAGGGGGCTCTGGAAACACCATATATTTT.

The chain has TRBV27 and TRBJ1-1, with 7 bases lining up with TRBD1. The length of the CDR3 is 15 residues. Germline V gene sequence: CDR1 MNHEY, CDR2 SMNVEV (reference sequence). V shed 7 bases and J 0 bases; nucleotides not matched to a gene: 8. CDR3 protein: CASTLGRGMNTEAFF. The DNA of the CDR3 is TGTGCCAGCACCCTCGGCAGGGGGATGAACACTGAAGCTTTCTTT.

This clone was seen just once. This sequence joins TRBV4-2 and TRBJ2-7; 9 nucleotides line up with TRBD1. CDR1 is LGHNA, CDR2 YNFKEQ, per germline. This CDR3 comprises 15 residues. Germline trimming cut 4 bases from V and 3 bases from J; bases unmatched to any gene: 7. CDR3 DNA sequence: TGTGCCAGCAGCCGGGGGACAGGGACACTCTACGAGCAGTACTTC. This gives the protein CASSRGTGTLYEQYF.

The gene calls are TRBV9 and TRBJ1-1; tentative D call: TRBD1 (5 bases). V was cut by 0 bases and J by 2 bases, with 8 bases left in between. Germline V gives CDR1 SGDLS, CDR2 YYNGEE. The CDR3 length is 14 residues. The CDR3 DNA sequence: TGTGCCAGCAGCGTAGGGGGCGCAAACACTGAAGCTTTCTTT. This sequence encodes CASSVGGANTEAFF. Full variable domain (missing parts from reference TRBV9 and TRBJ1-1): DSGVTQTPKHLITATGQRVTLRCSPRSGDLSVYWYQQSLDQGLQFLIQYYNGEERAKGNILERFSAQQFPDLHSELNLSSLELGDSALYFCASSVGGANTEAFFGQGTRLTVV.

The chain recombines TRBV6-1 with TRBJ2-7; D possibly corresponds to TRBD2 (6 bases). With 1 base removed from V and 2 bases from J, the gap between germline ends came to 9 bases. Looked up from germline, CDR1 is MNHNS and CDR2 is SASEGT. This CDR3 spans 14 amino acids. For the CDR3, the DNA is TGTGCCAGCAGTGAAGAGGGACTGACCTACGAGCAGTACTTC. This codes for CASSEEGLTYEQYF.

The chain is built from TRBV10-3 and TRBJ2-3; 9 bases match TRBD2. The trim removed 10 bases at V and 2 bases at J, leaving 7 bases unmatched. The CDR3 is made up of 14 amino acids. The V gene's germline CDR1 is ENHRY and CDR2 SYGVKD. The CDR3 coding sequence is TGTGCCACCCTACTAGCGGGCCCCACAGATACGCAGTATTTT. Protein: CATLLAGPTDTQYF.

The V and J genes are TRBV6-5 and TRBJ1-1; 8 positions match TRBD1. Germline CDR1 and CDR2: MNHEY and SVGAGI. The CDR3 contains 14 residues. Germline trimming cut 6 bases from V and 3 bases from J; bases unmatched to any gene: 6. The CDR3 sequence: CASRRQGPDTEAFF. DNA of the CDR3: TGTGCCAGCAGGCGACAGGGGCCAGACACTGAAGCTTTCTTT.

V and J are TRBV2 and TRBJ2-2; 8 positions match TRBD1. V gave up 0 bases and J gave up 5 bases; unmatched junction bases: 5. The V gene's germline CDR1 is SNHLY and CDR2 FYNNEI. This CDR3 contains 16 residues. The CDR3 DNA sequence: TGTGCCAGCAGTGAAGCGCGGACAGGGTATACCGGGGAGCTGTTTTTT. Encoded protein: CASSEARTGYTGELFF.

V gene TRBV28 combines with J gene TRBJ2-2; 13 bases are shared with TRBD2. The germline V gene encodes CDR1 MDHEN and CDR2 SYDVKM. The CDR3 consists of 17 residues. V gave up 4 bases and J gave up 6 bases; unmatched junction bases: 8. The CDR3 is CASSSNLGLAGAGELFF. CDR3 DNA: TGTGCCAGCAGTTCCAACCTTGGACTAGCGGGAGCCGGGGAGCTGTTTTTT.

This chain connects TRBV25-1 to TRBJ2-2, with 8 bases identical to TRBD1. V was clipped by 6 bases and J by 3 bases; unmatched bases: 3. From germline, CDR1 is MGHDK and CDR2 SYGVNS. This CDR3 contains 14 residues. CDR3 DNA sequence: TGTGCCAGCAGATCGACAGGGGACACCGGGGAGCTGTTTTTT. It encodes CASRSTGDTGELFF. Looking up the rest from reference TRBV25-1 and TRBJ2-2 gives the full variable domain: EADIYQTPRYLVIGTGKKITLECSQTMGHDKMYWYQQDPGMELHLIHYSYGVNSTEKGDLSSESTVSRIRTEHFPLTLESARPSHTSQYLCASRSTGDTGELFFGEGSRLTVL.